The present TCR beta chain was sequenced within a study of response to subunit inactivated influenza vaccine. Regarding the study as a whole: Authors suggested seasonal influenza vaccinations each recruit few new T cells.

This clonotype was seen only a few times. Antigen unknown. The CDR3 consists of 15 residues. V dropped 1 base and J dropped 1 base, with 7 bases sitting between them. Germline V lookup: CDR1 MGHRA, CDR2 YSYEKL. MiXCR, run by TCRdb on the RT-PCR reads, gives a single entry per CDR3 protein. The data show about 190,000 distinct CDR3 sequences, with around 14% seen just once and about 25% held by the top ten. The chain has TRBV4-1 and TRBJ2-2, with D maybe TRBD1 (6 bases). This sequence was found in a man aged 45 to 65 who received an inactivated influenza vaccine. The material sequenced was CD8+ T cells sorted from PBMCs, taken less than 6 days after vaccination. The CDR3 loop is CASSQAGQNTGELFF. CDR3 nucleotides: TGCGCCAGCAGCCAAGCGGGACAGAACACCGGGGAGCTGTTTTTT.